The 17 T cell receptor beta chains listed next were all sequenced from one sample in a study of T cells in Graves' hyperthyroidism and ophthalmopathy. Researchers amplified the TCR beta CDR3 regions from RNA transcripts. Using the HTBI primer set, a first-round RT-PCR was run on the TCR CDR3. In TCRdb, the multiplex PCR reads were re-called with MiXCR into one record per CDR3 protein. The sample gives about 520,000 distinct CDR3 sequences, around 24% of which show up once; about 11% is in the top ten. The source material was blood. All receptors derive from a woman aged 25 to 39 with Graves' ophthalmopathy.

This clonotype was observed many times. The CDR3 DNA is TGTGCCAGCAGTGGTTTACAGGGGCCCTCGAGCTCCTACGAGCAGTACTTC. Protein product: CASSGLQGPSSSYEQYF. The V call is TRBV6-1, the J call TRBJ2-7; 7 bases match TRBD1. CDR3 size: 17 residues. J gave up 0 bases and V 4 bases, and 12 bases lay outside the gene matches. Germline CDR1 and CDR2: MNHNS and SASEGT.

The genes are TRBV2 and TRBJ1-5, with 8 positions matching TRBD1. V dropped 4 bases and J dropped 6; count of bases not matched to a gene: 5. Germline CDR1 SNHLY, CDR2 FYNNEI. The CDR3 is 14 residues long. The DNA for the CDR3 is TGTGCCAGCAGTGTCCAGGGGGCACGTCAGCCCCAGCATTTT. Residues: CASSVQGARQPQHF.

The table lists this clonotype with many counts. This chain connects TRBV10-3 to TRBJ1-2, with 7 nucleotides matching TRBD1. The junction had 5 bases not matched to a gene; V was cut back by 6 bases and J by 4 bases. From germline, CDR1 is ENHRY and CDR2 SYGVKD. This CDR3 has 13 residues. The CDR3 DNA follows: TGTGCCATCAGACAGGGGCGAGGCTATGGCTACACCTTC. Residues: CAIRQGRGYGYTF.

This clonotype appeared many times. The V call is TRBV9, the J call TRBJ1-5; D is ambiguous. V was clipped by 2 bases and J by 4 bases, with 7 bases between them. Germline loops: CDR1 SGDLS, CDR2 YYNGEE. The CDR3 is 13 residues long. The CDR3 DNA reads as TGTGCCAGCAGCGTTAGTGGTAATCAGCCCCAGCATTTT. Protein: CASSVSGNQPQHF. The entire variable domain, with the rest obtained from reference TRBV9 and TRBJ1-5, is as follows: DSGVTQTPKHLITATGQRVTLRCSPRSGDLSVYWYQQSLDQGLQFLIQYYNGEERAKGNILERFSAQQFPDLHSELNLSSLELGDSALYFCASSVSGNQPQHFGDGTRLSIL.

The chain employs TRBV9 and TRBJ1-2; D is ambiguous. Germline CDR1 is SGDLS and CDR2 is YYNGEE. CDR3 length: 13 residues. Trimming removed 0 bases from V and 7 bases from J, with 10 bases in between. DNA for the CDR3: TGTGCCAGCAGCGTAGTCGGGAGAAGTGGCTACACCTTC. Translating it yields CASSVVGRSGYTF.

There are many counts of this clonotype. The chain links TRBV19 to TRBJ1-2, with D possibly TRBD1 on 5 matching bases. Between the trimmed V and J ends, which lost 5 bases and 3 bases, there was a span of 16 bases. Germline values: CDR1 LNHDA, CDR2 SQIVND (reference sequence). CDR3 length: 15 amino acids. The CDR3: CASSLGDRTDYGYTF. CDR3 nucleotides: TGTGCCAGTAGTTTAGGGGACCGTACGGACTATGGCTACACCTTC.

The rearrangement joins TRBV5-1 to TRBJ2-7; either TRBD1 or TRBD2 may supply D (5 bases each). The germline V gene has CDR1 SGHRS and CDR2 YFSETQ. V lost 2 bases to trimming and J lost 4 bases, with 25 bases between them. This CDR3 is built from 18 residues. The CDR3 protein is CASSFSRASGTKKYEQYF. Written as DNA, the CDR3 is TGCGCCAGCAGCTTTAGTAGAGCGTCCGGGACGAAAAAATACGAGCAGTACTTC.

Turning to this clonotype: This may be a read error, as it is one base from a much larger clone. The chain combines TRBV27 with TRBJ1-3; possibly TRBD1 for D (5 bases). Germline V gene lookup returns CDR1 MNHEY and CDR2 SMNVEV (reference sequence). V was shortened by 6 bases and J by 8 bases, with 17 bases between the two germline ends. The CDR3 is made up of 14 amino acids. The CDR3 reads CASSFQGTGYTIYF. The CDR3 nucleotides are TGTGCCAGCAGCTTTCAGGGAACGGGATACACCATATATTTT.

This clonotype was counted at least ten times. The V gene is TRBV6-1, the J gene TRBJ1-1, with D perhaps TRBD1 (5 bases). The germline V gene encodes CDR1 MNHNS and CDR2 SASEGT. The CDR3 consists of 17 residues. Trimming removed 5 bases at V and 0 bases at J, with 19 bases between. CDR3 amino acids: CASSPKVGTKMNTEAFF. For the CDR3, the DNA is TGTGCCAGCAGTCCAAAAGTGGGGACTAAAATGAACACTGAAGCTTTCTTT.

The table lists this clonotype with many counts. The chain employs TRBV2 and TRBJ1-1, with D perhaps TRBD1 (5 bases). Trimming pared 3 bases from V and 9 bases from J, leaving 14 bases between. CDR1 is SNHLY, CDR2 FYNNEI, per germline. The CDR3 contains 13 residues. The CDR3: CASSDAGRPKAFF. The CDR3 DNA reads as TGTGCCAGCAGTGACGCAGGGCGGCCCAAAGCTTTCTTT.

This clonotype turned up a few times. The chain's CDR3 is CSASGASWGTEAFF. CDR3 DNA sequence: TGCAGTGCAAGCGGGGCCTCTTGGGGCACTGAAGCTTTCTTT. The chain uses TRBV20-1 and TRBJ1-1, with D possibly matching TRBD1 (5 bases). This CDR3 is built from 14 residues. Trimming pared 6 bases from V and 4 bases from J, leaving 18 bases between. In germline, CDR1 is DFQATT, CDR2 SNEGSKA (reference sequence).

This clonotype was counted at least ten times. A much bigger clone sits one base away, suggesting this may be a read error. The V and J genes are TRBV7-2 and TRBJ1-1; D is unresolved. CDR1 and CDR2 (germline): SGHTA, FQGNSA. With 3 bases removed from V and 1 base from J, the gap between germline ends came to 6 bases. There are 13 residues in the CDR3. CDR3 bases: TGTGCCAGCAGCTTGAACGGGAACACTGAAGCTTTCTTT. Translated, it gives CASSLNGNTEAFF.

This clonotype occurred many times. The rearrangement uses TRBV25-1 and TRBJ1-6; no reliable D call. The germline V and J ends were trimmed by 1 base and 10 bases, with 11 bases remaining between them. The CDR3 is made up of 14 amino acids. Germline V lookup: CDR1 MGHDK, CDR2 SYGVNS. The CDR3 DNA follows: TGTGCCAGCAGTGAATTTTCGAGGGTCTCACCCCTCCACTTT. Translating gives CASSEFSRVSPLHF.

This clonotype has a count of ten or more. The chain joins TRBV10-3 to TRBJ1-2, with no clear D. Trimming took 3 bases from V and 5 from J, leaving 13 bases between them. The CDR3 spans 14 residues. The germline V gene encodes CDR1 ENHRY and CDR2 SYGVKD. The CDR3 nucleotides read TGTGCCATCAGTGATGGACTGGGGAGTTATGGCTACACCTTC. This translates into CAISDGLGSYGYTF.

This clonotype was seen repeatedly, ten times or more. The chain couples TRBV6-2 or TRBV6-3 to TRBJ2-5, with TRBD1 matching over 9 bases. Germline lookup yields CDR1 MNHEY and CDR2 SVGEGT. The V gene end was trimmed by 7 bases and the J gene end by 5 bases; junction bases not matched to a gene: 8. The CDR3 sequence is 14 residues long. CDR3 DNA sequence: TGTGCCAGCATGTACAGGGGGCGTTGGGAGACCCAGTACTTC. This sequence encodes CASMYRGRWETQYF.

This clonotype was found a few times. This chain uses TRBV9 with TRBJ1-1; a weak D match, TRBD1 (5 bases). V lost 2 bases, J lost 5 bases, and 7 bases lay in between. This CDR3 region has 12 residues. Germline values: CDR1 SGDLS, CDR2 YYNGEE. The CDR3 protein is CASSVGTTEAFF. The CDR3, as DNA: TGTGCCAGCAGCGTCGGGACGACTGAAGCTTTCTTT.

Ten or more counts support this clonotype. This sequence joins TRBV20-1 and TRBJ2-2; 7 nucleotides line up with TRBD1. Losses at the gene ends were 0 bases for V and 2 bases for J; bases not matched to a gene: 9. The germline V gene has CDR1 DFQATT and CDR2 SNEGSKA (reference sequence). This CDR3 has 17 residues. The CDR3 DNA reads as TGCAGTGCTAGAGATCTGGGAAGGGGGCGAAACACCGGGGAGCTGTTTTTT. Translation: CSARDLGRGRNTGELFF.